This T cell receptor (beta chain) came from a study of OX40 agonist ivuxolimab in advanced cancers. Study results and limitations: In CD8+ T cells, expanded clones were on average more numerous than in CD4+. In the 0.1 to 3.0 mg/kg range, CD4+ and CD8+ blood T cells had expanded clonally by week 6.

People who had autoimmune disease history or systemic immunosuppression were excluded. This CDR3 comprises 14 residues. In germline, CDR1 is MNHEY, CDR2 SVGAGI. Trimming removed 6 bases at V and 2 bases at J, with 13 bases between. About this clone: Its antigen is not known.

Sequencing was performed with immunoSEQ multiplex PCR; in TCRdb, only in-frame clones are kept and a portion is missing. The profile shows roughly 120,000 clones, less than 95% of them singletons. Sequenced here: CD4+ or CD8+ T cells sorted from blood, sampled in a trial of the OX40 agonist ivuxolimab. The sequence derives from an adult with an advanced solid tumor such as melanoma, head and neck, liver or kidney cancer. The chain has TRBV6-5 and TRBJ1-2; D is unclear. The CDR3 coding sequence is TGTGCCAGCAGCCGACTTGATGGAAACTATGGCTACACCTTC. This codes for CASSRLDGNYGYTF.